This TCR beta chain was sequenced in a study of CD8+CD57+ T cells in acquired aplastic anemia (dated by TCRdb to the late 2010s). About the full investigation: DNA extracted from sorted CD4+ and CD8+ cells had a mean of around 3 ug, with a range of 0.2 to 27.4 ug. CD8+CD57+ expansion was defined as frequency above the mean frequency observed in healthy subjects.

Patients chosen for sequencing had shown expansion of CD8+CD57+ cells by flow cytometry. Every patient had severe acquired aplastic anemia, diagnosed using the International Study of Aplastic Anemia and Agranulocytosis and Camitta criteria. Patients had received no therapy at the time of blood sampling. In the study, sorted CD4+ and CD8+ blood T cells from patients with severe aplastic anemia and from healthy subjects underwent deep sequencing of TCR repertoires. In the USA, patient enrollment took place under clinicaltrials.gov protocols 00001620, 01623167, 00001397, 00071045, 00081523 and 00961064. Ficoll-Paque density gradient centrifugation was used to isolate peripheral blood mononuclear cells. Before DNA extraction, CD4+ and CD8+ T cells were sorted by FACS or by magnetic beads. TCR beta VDJ combination and CDR3 sequence profiling used genomic DNA as the template. An Illumina HiSeq 2000 was the platform used for TCR repertoire sequencing. Per the original workflow: Repertoires were assessed using TRBV/TRBJ rearrangement plots, CDR3 size and DJ length profiles, and Simpson's diversity index. The most abundant DNA sequence in the deep sequencing data was taken as the immunodominant clone. CDR3 amino acid sequences were screened for sharing across subjects and compared with published repertoires and the VDJdb database. TCRdb's own reprocessing of the public reads used fastp at Q25 and MiXCR and kept productive beta chains. Rows merge per CDR3 protein into single entries with the most common DNA and genes. The V and J calls and clone size come from TCRdb's table, not from the authors' own analysis. The sample profile shows about 470,000 distinct CDR3 sequences; about a third of them were found once. Around 0.82% of the sample goes to the ten largest clones.

CDR1 and CDR2 are drawn from the germline V gene: SGHTA, FQGNSA. A distance of 12 bases separates the germline ends of V and J, which lose 5 bases and 6 bases respectively. The CDR3 runs 13 residues from the cysteine to the phenylalanine. Here the CDR3 DNA is all that survives: 39 bases in frame from base 1. Ten or more counts support this clonotype. Its antigen is unknown. No much larger clone is present one base from it, and per-base qualities are unavailable. The study at large found these results: Around 28 CD8+ CDR3 sequences were found to be shared between patients and controls, but these sequences appeared to be highly expressed in patients and within the immunodominant clones of the patients. Between patients and healthy controls, no significant difference in CD8+ Simpson's diversity was found (P=0.060).

The sequence derives from a human donor with aplastic anemia. Sequenced material: sorted CD4+, CD8+, or CD8+CD57+ T cells (not recorded which) from PBMCs. The V and J genes are TRBV7-2 and TRBJ2-3, with the D call perhaps TRBD1 or TRBD2, each one matching 5 bases. CDR3 protein: CASSQRGGDTQYF. The DNA sequence reads TGTGCCAGCAGCCAGAGGGGTGGGGATACGCAGTATTTT.